This TCR beta chain was recovered during a study of blood T cell repertoires in COVID-19. The wider study: T cells, B-cell-depleted T cells, or PBMCs supplied cDNA or gDNA.

CDR3 length: 11 amino acids. Germline V gene sequence: CDR1 SGHRS, CDR2 YFSETQ. Between the trimmed V and J ends, which lost 5 bases and 7 bases, there was a span of 9 bases. Individuals aged roughly 18 to 95 years were recruited from roughly 23 US areas. Donors of Cohort 3 who recovered were those that had two negative PCRs, clearance, or symptom resolution. Using immunoSEQ multiplex PCR, the repertoire was profiled, and TCRdb retains in-frame clones only, with some absent. This table has 250,000 to 300,000 clones, around 90% appearing once. This clone has just one count. The genes are TRBV5-1 and TRBJ1-2; perhaps TRBD1 as D (5 bases). The source is a middle-aged woman who had recovered from COVID-19. Sequencing input: PBMCs or T cells enriched from blood (not recorded which). CDR3 sequence (DNA): TGCGCCAGCAGACAGGAAGGTGGCTACACCTTC. Translating it yields CASRQEGGYTF.